The next 27 T cell receptor beta chains were all read from a single sample in a study of blood T cell repertoires in COVID-19. TCRdb keeps only in-frame clones here, not all; method: immunoSEQ multiplex PCR. Altogether a few hundred thousand clones are present, 88% being singletons, with the ten largest covering 0.9% to 1.5%. Input material: PBMCs or T cells enriched from blood (not recorded which). These receptors originate from a woman under 30 who had recovered from COVID-19.

The chain employs TRBV2 and TRBJ2-7; TRBD1 matches 7 bases. Per the germline V gene, CDR1 is SNHLY and CDR2 is FYNNEI. V gave up 2 bases and J gave up 3 bases; unmatched junction bases: 4. CDR3 length: 14 amino acids. The CDR3 sequence is CASSEWGQFYEQYF. The CDR3 DNA sequence: TGTGCCAGCAGTGAATGGGGACAGTTCTACGAGCAGTACTTC.

V gene TRBV30 combines with J gene TRBJ1-2; 7 bases are a match to TRBD1. CDR3 length: 13 residues. CDR1 GTSNPN and CDR2 SVGIG come from the germline V gene (reference sequence). The junction had 4 bases not matched to a gene; V was cut back by 5 bases and J by 1 base. Here the CDR3 DNA reads TGTGCCTGGGGGCAGGGGGATAACTATGGCTACACCTTC. This sequence encodes CAWGQGDNYGYTF.

The chain couples TRBV19 to TRBJ2-5, with D perhaps matching TRBD1 (6 bases). The CDR3 length is 13 residues. The germline V gene has CDR1 LNHDA and CDR2 SQIVND (reference sequence). V lost 9 bases and J lost 3, with 14 bases in between. Written as DNA, the CDR3 is TGTGCCAGCAATACCGGGACAAAAGAGACCCAGTACTTC. Translating it yields CASNTGTKETQYF.

V is TRBV4-1 and J is TRBJ1-2; D ambiguous. The germline V gene encodes CDR1 MGHRA and CDR2 YSYEKL. The CDR3 has 14 residues. The V end was cut by 0 bases, the J end by 6 bases, with 11 bases between. CDR3 DNA sequence: TGCGCCAGCAGCCAAGATATAGCCGAAGATGGCTACACCTTC. Protein: CASSQDIAEDGYTF.

The genes are TRBV7-9 and TRBJ2-2, with 7 bases fitting TRBD1. Germline lookup yields CDR1 SEHNR and CDR2 FQNEAQ (reference sequence). V gave up 5 bases and J gave up 7 bases; unmatched junction bases: 7. This CDR3 has 14 amino acids. CDR3 protein: CASSPDRAVGELFF. The CDR3, as DNA: TGTGCCAGCAGCCCCGACAGGGCTGTCGGGGAGCTGTTTTTT. The full variable domain, completed using reference TRBV7-9 and TRBJ2-2, is DTGVSQNPRHKITKRGQNVTFRCDPISEHNRLYWYRQTLGQGPEFLTYFQNEAQLEKSRLLSDRFSAERPKGSFSTLEIQRTEQGDSAMYLCASSPDRAVGELFFGEGSRLTVL.

The rearrangement uses TRBV6-5 and TRBJ1-1; D is possibly TRBD1 (5 bases). Germline CDR1 is MNHEY and CDR2 is SVGAGI. V lost 4 bases, J lost 3 bases, and 12 bases lay in between. CDR3 length equals 14 residues. In DNA, the CDR3 is TGTGCCAGCAGTTCGGCGGGGGGGTACACTGAAGCTTTCTTT. Its protein product is CASSSAGGYTEAFF.

This rearrangement joins TRBV7-9 to TRBJ1-1; possibly TRBD1 for D (5 bases). Per germline, CDR1 SEHNR and CDR2 FQNEAQ (reference sequence). The CDR3 sequence is 13 residues long. With 6 bases removed from V and 2 bases from J, the gap between germline ends came to 10 bases. CDR3: CASSTQGNTEAFF. Here the CDR3 DNA reads TGTGCCAGCAGTACTCAGGGAAACACTGAAGCTTTCTTT.

The chain links TRBV19 to TRBJ2-1; 9 nucleotides agree with TRBD1. The CDR3 loop spans 16 amino acids. Germline V lookup: CDR1 LNHDA, CDR2 SQIVND (reference sequence). Losses at the gene ends were 3 bases for V and 3 bases for J; bases not matched to a gene: 6. The CDR3 region has the DNA TGTGCCAGTAGTATGACCGGGACAGGGCTCTACAATGAGCAGTTCTTC. It specifies CASSMTGTGLYNEQFF.

As regards this clone: The sample contains more than one DNA sequence encoding this CDR3. The chain uses TRBV9 and TRBJ2-3; possibly TRBD2 for D (6 bases). The CDR3 has 13 amino acids. V was shortened by 7 bases and J by 1 base, with 10 bases between the two germline ends. Germline CDR1 and CDR2: SGDLS and YYNGEE. This chain's CDR3 is CASSGGGTDTQYF. The CDR3 DNA reads as TGTGCCAGCTCCGGAGGGGGCACAGATACGCAGTATTTT.

The rearrangement links TRBV5-1 to TRBJ2-7, with TRBD1 matching over 8 bases. The J segment lost 3 bases and the V segment lost 3 bases, leaving 2 bases of the junction unmatched. CDR1 is SGHRS and CDR2 is YFSETQ in the germline V gene. This CDR3 is 13 amino acids long. For the CDR3, the DNA is TGCGCCAGCAGCTACGGGACAGGCTACGAGCAGTACTTC. Its translation is CASSYGTGYEQYF. Using reference TRBV5-1 and TRBJ2-7 for the parts outside the CDR3, the full variable domain is KAGVTQTPRYLIKTRGQQVTLSCSPISGHRSVSWYQQTPGQGLQFLFEYFSETQRNKGNFPGRFSGRQFSNSRSEMNVSTLELGDSALYLCASSYGTGYEQYFGPGTRLTVT.

J is TRBJ1-3 and V is TRBV7-6, with D uncertain. V lost 5 bases and J lost 3, with 11 bases in between. The CDR3 consists of 14 residues. Germline V lookup: CDR1 SGHVS, CDR2 FNYEAQ. CDR3 in amino acids: CASSPVSSGNTIYF. In DNA, the CDR3 is TGTGCCAGCAGCCCTGTCTCTAGTGGAAACACCATATATTTT.

J is TRBJ2-2 and V is TRBV12-3 or TRBV12-4; D remains ambiguous. Trimming pared 5 bases from V and 7 bases from J, leaving 5 bases between. This CDR3 is built from 11 residues. CDR3 amino acids: CASSPLGELFF. The CDR3 coding sequence is TGTGCCAGCAGTCCCCTCGGGGAGCTGTTTTTT.

The chain uses TRBV5-1 and TRBJ2-1; possibly TRBD1 for D (6 bases). The CDR3 spans 15 residues. V lost 2 bases and J lost 6, with 15 bases in between. Germline V gives CDR1 SGHRS, CDR2 YFSETQ. CDR3 in amino acids: CASSLSHSGVNEQFF. The CDR3 DNA sequence: TGCGCCAGCAGCTTAAGTCATTCAGGGGTCAATGAGCAGTTCTTC.

The chain links TRBV7-9 to TRBJ2-1, with 7 bases that match TRBD2. From germline, CDR1 is SEHNR and CDR2 FQNEAQ (reference sequence). V lost 5 bases to trimming and J lost 9 bases; unmatched junction nucleotides: 1. The CDR3 consists of 11 residues. CDR3 bases: TGTGCCAGCAGCGGCGGGAGTGAGCAGTTCTTC. Translating gives CASSGGSEQFF.

This clone was counted a single time. The chain uses TRBV2 and TRBJ1-1, with D hard to call. Trimming removed 7 bases at V and 3 bases at J, with 12 bases between. This CDR3 comprises 13 residues. Germline V gene lookup returns CDR1 SNHLY and CDR2 FYNNEI. The CDR3 region is CASNKERDTEAFF. The CDR3 DNA reads TGTGCCAGCAATAAGGAGAGGGACACTGAAGCTTTCTTT.

In its sample, this clone was seen a few times. The chain joins TRBV2 to TRBJ1-1; 8 nucleotides line up with TRBD1. V lost 4 bases to trimming and J lost 1 base; unmatched junction nucleotides: 14. The CDR3 has 18 amino acids. CDR1 SNHLY and CDR2 FYNNEI come from the germline V gene. CDR3 amino acids: CASSVPRQGAFRNTEAFF. The CDR3 DNA follows: TGTGCCAGCAGTGTTCCGCGCCAGGGGGCTTTTAGGAACACTGAAGCTTTCTTT.

The chain links TRBV5-5 to TRBJ1-2; 9 bases align to TRBD1. V shed 0 bases and J 7 bases; nucleotides not matched to a gene: 13. This CDR3 comprises 17 residues. CDR1 is SGHKS, CDR2 YYEKEE, per germline (reference sequence). The CDR3 DNA follows: TGTGCCAGCAGCTTGGACAGGGGGCGCTGGGACGTTGCTGGCTACACCTTC. This sequence encodes CASSLDRGRWDVAGYTF.

This clone was seen only a few times. This chain uses TRBV5-6 with TRBJ1-2; D perhaps matches TRBD1 (5 bases). The CDR3 length is 14 residues. CDR1 SGHDT and CDR2 YYEEEE come from the germline V gene. Trimming stripped 4 bases from V and 1 base from J, with 11 bases between. CDR3 nucleotide sequence: TGTGCCAGCAGCCCAGAGACAGATAACTATGGCTACACCTTC. As protein: CASSPETDNYGYTF.

J is TRBJ1-2 and V is TRBV5-1; D may be TRBD1 (5 bases). The ends were cut back, 0 bases at V and 8 bases at J, with 11 bases in the middle. This CDR3 comprises 13 residues. CDR1 is SGHRS and CDR2 is YFSETQ in the germline V gene. The CDR3 DNA reads as TGCGCCAGCAGCTTGGCCTTGTCAGGGGGCTACACCTTC. This sequence encodes CASSLALSGGYTF.

This sequence joins TRBV7-9 and TRBJ2-7, with TRBD1 as a possible D gene (6 bases). V shed 5 bases and J shed 3 bases, with 14 bases lying between them. CDR3 length: 14 amino acids. Germline values: CDR1 SEHNR, CDR2 FQNEAQ (reference sequence). The CDR3, as DNA: TGTGCCAGCAGCAACCGGGACATCCACTACGAGCAGTACTTC. Protein sequence: CASSNRDIHYEQYF.

The sample holds a few counts of this clone. The chain's CDR3 is CATSRARGAAKLFF. CDR3 coding DNA: TGTGCCACCAGCAGAGCCAGGGGCGCGGCGAAACTGTTTTTT. The chain uses TRBV15 and TRBJ1-4; the D gene is possibly TRBD1 (6 bases). Germline V gene sequence: CDR1 LNHNV, CDR2 YYDKDF (reference sequence). The CDR3 sequence is 14 residues long. Trimming removed 1 base at V and 11 bases at J, with 14 bases between.

The chain recombines TRBV7-2 with TRBJ1-5, with D perhaps TRBD1 (6 bases). Trimming removed 3 bases from V and 3 bases from J, with 18 bases in between. The germline gives CDR1 SGHTA, CDR2 FQGNSA. This CDR3 contains 17 residues. The DNA for the CDR3 is TGTGCCAGCAGCTTTCCGTCTGGGCAGGGGATCAATCAGCCCCAGCATTTT. Amino acid sequence: CASSFPSGQGINQPQHF.

The gene calls are TRBV5-5 and TRBJ2-7, with 9 bases matching TRBD2. CDR3 length equals 13 residues. The ends lost 5 bases at V and 4 bases at J; junction bases unmatched: 4. CDR1 SGHKS and CDR2 YYEKEE come from the germline V gene (reference sequence). This chain's CDR3 is CASSLAGIYEQYF. CDR3 DNA sequence: TGTGCCAGCAGTCTAGCGGGAATATACGAGCAGTACTTC.

Note on this clone: This specimen includes other DNA sequences encoding the same CDR3. DNA of the CDR3: TGTGCCAGCAGCTTGGGTGGGGAGGGGACTGAAGCTTTCTTT. This translates into CASSLGGEGTEAFF. This chain connects TRBV7-3 to TRBJ1-1; D perhaps matches TRBD1 (5 bases). The germline CDR1 and CDR2 sequences are SGHTA and FQGTGA. The CDR3 consists of 14 residues. The V end was cut by 3 bases, the J end by 5 bases, with 13 bases between.

The chain is built from TRBV6-5 and TRBJ1-1; TRBD1 agrees at 10 bases. This CDR3 has 13 amino acids. Germline assignment: CDR1 MNHEY and CDR2 SVGAGI. V trimming: 2 bases; J trimming: 7 bases; junction bases outside the gene matches: 1. As DNA, the CDR3 is TGTGCCAGCAGTTACGGACAGGGGGGTGAAGCTTTCTTT. Its translation is CASSYGQGGEAFF.

The chain combines TRBV13 with TRBJ2-1; perhaps TRBD2 as D (6 bases). In germline, CDR1 is PRHDT, CDR2 FYEKMQ (reference sequence). This CDR3 contains 17 residues. The V end lost 2 bases, the J end lost 3 bases, and 17 bases lay between the germline ends. CDR3 coding DNA: TGTGCCAGCAGCTTAATGTCCCCGGGGGTAGACTACAATGAGCAGTTCTTC. It codes for CASSLMSPGVDYNEQFF. Supplemented by reference TRBV13 and TRBJ2-1, the full variable domain reads AAGVIQSPRHLIKEKRETATLKCYPIPRHDTVYWYQQGPGQDPQFLISFYEKMQSDKGSIPDRFSAQQFSDYHSELNMSSLELGDSALYFCASSLMSPGVDYNEQFFGPGTRLTVL.

The CDR3 protein is CASSLEEGRRGNTEAFF. In DNA form, the CDR3 reads TGTGCCAGCAGCTTGGAGGAAGGGAGGAGGGGAAACACTGAAGCTTTCTTT. The V and J genes are TRBV5-6 and TRBJ1-1; tentatively, D is TRBD1 (5 bases). Germline assignment: CDR1 SGHDT and CDR2 YYEEEE. The CDR3 covers 17 residues. V dropped 0 bases and J dropped 2 bases, with 17 bases sitting between them.